These T cell receptor beta chains were read from a single sample in a study of blood T cell repertoires in COVID-19. The data were produced by immunoSEQ multiplex PCR, yet TCRdb's version contains in-frame clones alone and is incomplete. The table shows 200,000 to 250,000 clones, with 84% occurring only once. Specimen: peripheral blood. These TCRs come from a woman aged 55-69 years who had recovered from COVID-19. Each CDR3 is given with its conserved first and last residue. A D gene is named only where the DNA matches it firmly. Only part of the rows carry a size: once, few, many, or a class if the clone is expanded.

J gene,D gene,clone size,V gene,CDR3 protein,CDR3 DNA
TRBJ1-2,TRBD1,.,TRBV3-1/TRBV3-2,CASSHRTGDGYTF,TGTGCCAGCAGCCACAGGACAGGGGATGGCTACACCTTC
TRBJ2-7,.,.,TRBV7-2,CASSGYRVSEQYF,TGTGCCAGCAGCGGCTACAGGGTTTCTGAGCAGTACTTC
TRBJ2-7,TRBD1,.,TRBV5-1,CASSEGQIHEQYF,TGCGCCAGCAGCGAGGGACAGATCCACGAGCAGTACTTC
TRBJ1-1,TRBD1,.,TRBV18,CASSSGTGGGTEAFF,TGTGCCAGCTCATCCGGGACAGGGGGTGGCACTGAAGCTTTCTTT
TRBJ2-2,.,.,TRBV9,CASSPRDRPNTGELFF,TGTGCCAGCAGCCCTAGAGACCGCCCGAACACCGGGGAGCTGTTTTTT
TRBJ1-5,.,few,TRBV4-2,CASSQGAGGAGNQPQHF,TGTGCCAGCAGCCAAGGAGCGGGGGGCGCGGGCAATCAGCCCCAGCATTTT
TRBJ2-7,.,.,TRBV3-1/TRBV3-2,CASSDLAAPREQYF,TGTGCCAGCAGCGATTTAGCGGCCCCTCGCGAGCAGTACTTC
TRBJ2-2,TRBD2,.,TRBV6-1,CASSDQWGGPNTGELFF,TGTGCCAGCAGTGACCAATGGGGAGGGCCGAACACCGGGGAGCTGTTTTTT
TRBJ2-1,.,.,TRBV5-1,CASSPVSYNEQFF,TGCGCCAGCAGCCCCGTCAGTTACAATGAGCAGTTCTTC
TRBJ2-3,TRBD2,.,TRBV4-3,CASSQNPTSGYTDTQYF,TGCGCCAGCAGCCAAAATCCGACTAGCGGATACACAGATACGCAGTATTTT
TRBJ2-3,.,.,TRBV29-1,CSSRASSTDTQYF,TGCAGCTCGAGGGCATCAAGCACAGATACGCAGTATTTT
TRBJ1-1,TRBD1,.,TRBV29-1,CSVEGEQGARTEAFF,TGCAGCGTTGAAGGCGAACAGGGGGCTCGGACTGAAGCTTTCTTT
TRBJ2-7,.,.,TRBV27,CASSLVGSHEQYF,TGTGCCAGCAGTTTGGTCGGGTCCCACGAGCAGTACTTC
TRBJ1-2,TRBD1,few,TRBV29-1,CSVEDPGQGYDGYTF,TGCAGCGTTGAAGATCCCGGACAGGGGTATGATGGCTACACCTTC
TRBJ2-3,.,.,TRBV3-1/TRBV3-2,CASSHNTDTQYF,TGTGCCAGCAGCCACAACACAGATACGCAGTATTTT
TRBJ2-3,TRBD2,.,TRBV9,CASSATSRIADTQYF,TGTGCCAGCAGCGCGACTAGCCGCATAGCAGATACGCAGTATTTT
TRBJ2-3,TRBD1,.,TRBV2,CAGSGQGLTDTQYF,TGTGCCGGGTCGGGACAGGGGTTAACAGATACGCAGTATTTT
TRBJ1-2,.,.,TRBV3-1/TRBV3-2,CASSLRLQGSGYTF,TGTGCCAGCAGCCTTCGCTTACAGGGATCCGGCTACACCTTC
TRBJ1-1,.,.,TRBV28,CASSRGTEAFF,TGTGCCAGCAGTCGGGGGACTGAAGCTTTCTTT
TRBJ2-3,TRBD2,.,TRBV5-6,CASSPLAGGYKPGDTQYF,TGTGCCAGCAGCCCTCTAGCGGGGGGATACAAACCGGGAGATACGCAGTATTTT
TRBJ1-6,TRBD1,.,TRBV4-2,CASSQVGDRSYNSPLHF,TGTGCCAGCAGTCAAGTCGGGGACAGAAGTTATAATTCACCCCTCCACTTT
TRBJ2-7,.,.,TRBV29-1,CSVVSVSYEQYF,TGCAGCGTTGTTTCCGTTTCCTACGAGCAGTACTTC